Listed below are T cell receptor beta chains from one sample, sequenced in a study of T cells in Graves' hyperthyroidism and ophthalmopathy. Each CDR3 protein is one row after TCRdb ran MiXCR on the multiplex PCR reads. The sample has hundreds of thousands of distinct CDR3 sequences, approximately 15% seen once. The sample was blood. The receptors here all came from a woman aged 40 to 50 with Graves' ophthalmopathy. Both conserved end residues are part of each CDR3. The D gene is left open where the match is weak. Clone size is shown for a subset of rows, as once, few, many or a class of expanded clone.

D | J | V | size | DNA | CDR3
TRBD1 | TRBJ2-3 | TRBV20-1 | NA | TGCAGTGCTAACTCCCACAGGGGGGTCACAGATACGCAGTATTTT | CSANSHRGVTDTQYF
NA | TRBJ1-6 | TRBV6-1 | NA | TGTGCCAGCAGTGAAGAGGCTGGTTCACCCCTCCACTTT | CASSEEAGSPLHF
NA | TRBJ2-3 | TRBV5-1 | few | TGCGCCAGCAGCCCGGCGGCGGGGCAGCATACGCAGTATTTT | CASSPAAGQHTQYF
NA | TRBJ1-1 | TRBV19 | NA | TGTGCCAGTAGTCATGATTTATCAGGGCTCACTGAAGCTTTCTTT | CASSHDLSGLTEAFF
TRBD2 | TRBJ2-2 | TRBV12-3/TRBV12-4 | NA | TGTGCCAGCAGTTTGAGGTCTAGCGGGAGAAGTAGACACACCGGGGAGCTGTTTTTT | CASSLRSSGRSRHTGELFF
NA | TRBJ1-6 | TRBV6-1 | few | TGTGCCAGCAGTGAAAAAGGGACCAGTTCACCCCTCCACTTT | CASSEKGTSSPLHF
TRBD2 | TRBJ2-3 | TRBV28 | many | TGTGCCAGCAGTTTAAGCGGGAGTGCTTCAGATACGCAGTATTTT | CASSLSGSASDTQYF
NA | TRBJ2-3 | TRBV28 | NA | TGTGCCAGCAGGACCGGGGGCTCGGGCACAGATGCGCAGTATTTT | CASRTGGSGTDAQYF
TRBD1 | TRBJ1-1 | TRBV5-1 | many | TGCGCCAGCAGCCGGGGACAGGCTAACACTGAAGCTTTCTTT | CASSRGQANTEAFF
NA | TRBJ1-6 | TRBV6-1 | many | TGTGCCAGCAGTAGGGGGGCCTCCTATAATTCACCCCTCCACTTT | CASSRGASYNSPLHF
NA | TRBJ2-4 | TRBV20-1 | NA | TGCAGTGCAGGTGGGGGCCACTCCAAAAACATTCAGTACTTC | CSAGGGHSKNIQYF
TRBD2 | TRBJ2-5 | TRBV6-2/TRBV6-3 | few | TGTGCCAGCAGTTACTCGGCTAGCGGGGTTCGAGAGACCCAGTACTTC | CASSYSASGVRETQYF
NA | TRBJ1-5 | TRBV6-8 | NA | TGCGCCAGCAACAGACCGAACAGGAGCAATCAGCCCCAGCATTTT | CASNRPNRSNQPQHF
TRBD2 | TRBJ2-1 | TRBV7-8 | few | TGTGCCAGCACCCTAGGGGGACTAGCCACAGCCAATGAGCAGTTCTTC | CASTLGGLATANEQFF
NA | TRBJ2-2 | TRBV7-3 | few | TGTGCCAGCAGCTTTGGGAATGCCGGGGAGCTGTTTTTT | CASSFGNAGELFF
NA | TRBJ2-2 | TRBV7-3 | many | TGTGCCAGCAGCTTATCTGGGACAAACACCGGGGAGCTGTTTTTT | CASSLSGTNTGELFF
TRBD2 | TRBJ2-1 | TRBV6-1 | many | TGTGCCAGCAGTTTGACTAGCGGGGGGGCCCCGAGCTCCTACAATGAGCAGTTCTTC | CASSLTSGGAPSSYNEQFF
TRBD1 | TRBJ2-1 | TRBV6-2/TRBV6-3 | NA | TGTGCCGCCTCCGGGACAGGGGGATACAGTGAGCAGTTCTTC | CAASGTGGYSEQFF